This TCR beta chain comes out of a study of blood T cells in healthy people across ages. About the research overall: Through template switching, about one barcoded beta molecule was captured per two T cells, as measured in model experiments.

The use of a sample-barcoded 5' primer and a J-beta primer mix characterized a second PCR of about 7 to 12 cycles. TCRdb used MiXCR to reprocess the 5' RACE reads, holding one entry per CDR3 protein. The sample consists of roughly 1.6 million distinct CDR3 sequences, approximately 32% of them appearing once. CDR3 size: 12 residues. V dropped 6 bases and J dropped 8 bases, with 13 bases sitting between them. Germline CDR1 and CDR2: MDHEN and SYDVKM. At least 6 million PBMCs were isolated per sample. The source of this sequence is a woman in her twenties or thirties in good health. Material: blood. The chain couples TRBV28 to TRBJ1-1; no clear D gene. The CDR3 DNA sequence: TGTGCCAGCAGCCCCCCCACCATGGAAGCTTTCTTT. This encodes CASSPPTMEAFF.